Listed below are T cell receptor beta chains from one sample, sequenced in a study of blood T cell repertoires in COVID-19. Here immunoSEQ multiplex PCR was the method, and the copy in TCRdb shows in-frame clones only, minus some. In the table there are under 250,000 clones, 75% to 90% of which are singletons. The sample taken for sequencing was peripheral blood. The receptors here all came from a man aged 40-55 years with acute or convalescent COVID-19. Each CDR3 is given with its conserved first and last residue. D genes are given only for firm matches. The size of a clone is reported for some rows only, either as once, few or many, or as a class for expanded clones.

len	v_gene	j_gene	d_gene	abundance	CDR3aa	CDR3nt
14	TRBV6-5	TRBJ1-6	.	.	CASSQGQRSSPLHF	TGTGCCAGCAGTCAGGGGCAGCGGAGTTCACCCCTCCACTTT
14	TRBV7-8	TRBJ2-7	TRBD2	.	CASSLSGTPYEQYF	TGTGCCAGCAGCTTGAGCGGGACTCCCTACGAGCAGTACTTC
15	TRBV3-1/TRBV3-2	TRBJ1-2	.	.	CASSPGGAGLYGYTF	TGTGCCAGCAGTCCCGGGGGGGCGGGACTCTATGGCTACACCTTC
14	TRBV4-3	TRBJ1-5	TRBD1	.	CASSQDRGPQPQHF	TGCGCCAGCAGCCAAGACAGGGGGCCTCAGCCCCAGCATTTT
16	TRBV27	TRBJ2-1	.	.	CASSFAGLLSYNEQFF	TGTGCCAGCAGTTTCGCAGGGCTCCTATCCTACAATGAGCAGTTCTTC
17	TRBV5-1	TRBJ2-3	TRBD2	.	CASSLGGVAGSTDTQYF	TGCGCCAGCAGCTTGGGAGGAGTAGCGGGTAGCACAGATACGCAGTATTTT
13	TRBV6-5	TRBJ2-5	.	.	CASSPAGRETQYF	TGTGCCAGCAGTCCTGCGGGCAGGGAGACCCAGTACTTC
14	TRBV5-1	TRBJ2-7	.	.	CASSWVEGEREQYF	TGCGCCAGCAGCTGGGTCGAGGGGGAGCGGGAGCAGTACTTC
14	TRBV27	TRBJ1-1	.	few	CASSETVKNTEAFF	TGTGCCAGCAGTGAGACAGTGAAGAACACTGAAGCTTTCTTT
13	TRBV13	TRBJ2-7	TRBD2	few	CASSHGLAYEQYF	TGTGCCAGCAGCCACGGACTAGCCTACGAGCAGTACTTC
14	TRBV25-1	TRBJ2-3	.	.	CASSEGQYRDTQYF	TGTGCCAGCAGTGAAGGGCAGTACAGAGATACGCAGTATTTT
15	TRBV5-6	TRBJ1-1	TRBD1	.	CASSLERGQGVEAFF	TGTGCCAGCAGCTTGGAGAGAGGGCAGGGGGTGGAAGCTTTCTTT
17	TRBV18	TRBJ2-7	.	.	CASSPPDSWDGNLWQYF	TGTGCCAGCTCACCACCGGACAGTTGGGACGGTAACCTTTGGCAGTACTTC
13	TRBV11-2	TRBJ2-5	.	.	CASSWGEKETQYF	TGTGCCAGCAGCTGGGGGGAGAAAGAGACCCAGTACTTC
14	TRBV27	TRBJ2-7	.	.	CASSAGGTSYEQYF	TGTGCCAGCTCAGCGGGTGGGACCTCCTACGAGCAGTACTTC
14	TRBV5-1	TRBJ1-1	.	.	CASSLGTGFTEAFF	TGCGCCAGCAGCCTAGGCACAGGGTTCACTGAAGCTTTCTTT